The 19 T cell receptor beta chains below come from one sample, sequenced in a study of shared clonotypes between healthy human individuals. Repertoires were generated with immunoSEQ multiplex PCR, while TCRdb's copy carries only in-frame clones and drops some. The sample lists some 2,100,000 clones, around 95% occurring once. The sample taken for sequencing was naive CD4+ T cells sorted from blood. As for subset: CD45RA+ positively selected. These receptors originate from a man between 18 and 35 years old in good health.

V usage is TRBV5-1 and J usage is TRBJ1-6, with TRBD1 matching 8 bases. This CDR3 is built from 16 residues. Germline lookup yields CDR1 SGHRS and CDR2 YFSETQ. After removal of 4 bases from V and 10 bases from J, the junction contained 13 bases not matched to a gene. As DNA, the CDR3 is TGCGCCAGCAGCCAAGCCCGAGGACAGGGAGACTCACCCCTCCACTTT. Translation: CASSQARGQGDSPLHF.

The J gene is TRBJ2-5, the V gene TRBV5-1, with TRBD1 matching 7 bases. In germline, CDR1 is SGHRS, CDR2 YFSETQ. There are 15 residues in the CDR3. V shed 0 bases, J shed 2 bases, and the junction held 4 bases outside the gene matches. As DNA, the CDR3 is TGCGCCAGCAGCTTGGCGACAGGGAAACAAGAGACCCAGTACTTC. Amino acid sequence: CASSLATGKQETQYF.

This chain joins TRBV6-5 and TRBJ2-7, with 10 bases identical to TRBD1. The CDR3 loop spans 15 amino acids. V was clipped by 10 bases and J by 1 base; unmatched bases: 10. Looked up from germline, CDR1 is MNHEY and CDR2 is SVGAGI. CDR3 sequence: CATQTGQGGSYEQYF. The CDR3 coding sequence is TGTGCCACCCAGACTGGACAGGGGGGATCCTACGAGCAGTACTTC.

This clone occurred once. The chain combines TRBV10-2 with TRBJ2-7; D is uncertain. Germline assignment: CDR1 WSHSY and CDR2 SAAADI. The CDR3 loop spans 13 amino acids. V lost 3 bases and J lost 1, with 7 bases in between. CDR3 nucleotide sequence: TGCGCCAGCAGTGACTGGGCTTCCTACGAGCAGTACTTC. Translation: CASSDWASYEQYF.

The chain uses TRBV18 and TRBJ1-4; D remains unclear. The ends were cut back, 0 bases at V and 0 bases at J, with 8 bases in the middle. Germline CDR1 is KGHSH and CDR2 is LQKENI. The CDR3 is 16 residues long. DNA for the CDR3: TGTGCCAGCTCACCACCCGGAGTCTCAACTAATGAAAAACTGTTTTTT. It is translated as CASSPPGVSTNEKLFF.

This sequence joins TRBV15 and TRBJ1-5; 8 bases align to TRBD1. J gave up 3 bases and V 3 bases, and 13 bases lay outside the gene matches. The CDR3 spans 18 residues. Germline lookup yields CDR1 LNHNV and CDR2 YYDKDF (reference sequence). The CDR3 loop reads CATSSGPWTGFNNQPQHF. CDR3 coding DNA: TGTGCCACCAGCAGTGGACCCTGGACAGGGTTCAACAATCAGCCCCAGCATTTT.

The gene calls are TRBV5-6 and TRBJ1-1; TRBD1 agrees at 7 bases. Germline loops: CDR1 SGHDT, CDR2 YYEEEE. CDR3 size: 13 residues. The ends lost 4 bases at V and 5 bases at J; junction bases unmatched: 5. CDR3 amino acids: CASSADRVTEAFF. DNA of the CDR3: TGTGCCAGCAGCGCCGACAGGGTGACTGAAGCTTTCTTT.

The chain recombines TRBV7-9 with TRBJ1-2, with D unclear. This CDR3 is 14 amino acids long. The V end was cut by 5 bases, the J end by 8 bases, with 18 bases between. The germline V gene encodes CDR1 SEHNR and CDR2 FQNEAQ (reference sequence). CDR3 protein: CASSPLVVPAGYTF. The CDR3 DNA sequence: TGTGCCAGCAGCCCACTGGTAGTACCGGCGGGCTACACCTTC.

This sequence joins TRBV18 and TRBJ1-3, with D uncertain. The CDR3 is made up of 14 amino acids. CDR1 and CDR2 (germline): KGHSH, LQKENI. V was clipped by 3 bases and J by 2 bases, with 8 bases between them. CDR3 loop: CASSPPVPGNTIYF. The CDR3 region has the DNA TGTGCCAGCTCACCCCCTGTACCTGGAAACACCATATATTTT.

The chain has TRBV9 and TRBJ1-3; D uncertain. CDR3 length equals 15 residues. CDR1 and CDR2 (germline): SGDLS, YYNGEE. Trimming shortened V by 0 bases and J by 4 bases, and 11 bases separated the two germline ends. The CDR3 loop reads CASSVDGVPGNTIYF. CDR3 bases: TGTGCCAGCAGCGTAGATGGGGTCCCCGGAAACACCATATATTTT.

With regard to this clone: This CDR3 is also generated by other DNA sequences in the sample. The chain uses TRBV7-3 and TRBJ1-1; D call uncertain. The germline V and J ends were trimmed by 2 bases and 5 bases, with 12 bases remaining between them. The germline V gene encodes CDR1 SGHTA and CDR2 FQGTGA. This CDR3 is built from 14 residues. The CDR3 DNA reads as TGTGCCAGCAGCTTAGAGGGCCTTGGGACTGAAGCTTTCTTT. Amino acids: CASSLEGLGTEAFF.

V is TRBV2 and J is TRBJ2-5; TRBD2 might be the D (6 bases). This CDR3 contains 15 residues. V lost 1 base, J lost 2 bases, and 11 bases lay in between. CDR1 is SNHLY, CDR2 FYNNEI, per germline. The CDR3 nucleotides are TGTGCCAGCAGTGAAGGGGGACTGGGGCAAGAGACCCAGTACTTC. Translation: CASSEGGLGQETQYF.

The rearrangement uses TRBV10-3 and TRBJ1-2; D unclear. Germline V gene data show CDR1 as ENHRY and CDR2 as SYGVKD. The CDR3 contains 12 residues. V was trimmed by 3 bases and J by 2 bases, leaving 4 bases between them. In DNA form, the CDR3 reads TGTGCCATCAGTGACACAAACTATGGCTACACCTTC. Its translation is CAISDTNYGYTF.

Here the CDR3 reads CASSIVAAVPQSHTF. DNA for the CDR3: TGTGCCAGTAGTATAGTAGCGGCAGTTCCCCAATCCCACACCTTC. V and J are TRBV19 and TRBJ1-2; D gene uncertain. Trimming shortened V by 1 base and J by 12 bases, and 21 bases separated the two germline ends. This CDR3 comprises 15 residues. The germline V gene encodes CDR1 LNHDA and CDR2 SQIVND (reference sequence).

The chain employs TRBV7-3 and TRBJ2-1, with D maybe TRBD2 (6 bases). In germline, CDR1 is SGHTA, CDR2 FQGTGA. The CDR3 extends over 13 amino acids. V dropped 2 bases and J dropped 10 bases, with 12 bases sitting between them. CDR3 nucleotide sequence: TGTGCCAGCAGCTTAGGCGCAGGACTAGAGCAGTTCTTC. This codes for CASSLGAGLEQFF.

The chain carries TRBV28 and TRBJ2-7, with D unclear. V lost 5 bases and J lost 2, with 13 bases in between. Germline CDR1 and CDR2: MDHEN and SYDVKM. The CDR3 consists of 14 residues. This chain's CDR3 is CASSTSGGPYEQYF. The CDR3 DNA is TGTGCCAGCAGTACCAGTGGCGGCCCCTACGAGCAGTACTTC.

V and J are TRBV6-6 and TRBJ2-7; 9 bases map to TRBD1. CDR3 length: 15 amino acids. Germline loops: CDR1 MNHNY, CDR2 SVGAGI (reference sequence). V lost 6 bases and J lost 4; bases outside the gene matches: 10. CDR3 amino acids: CASSREQGAPYEQYF. DNA for the CDR3: TGTGCCAGCAGCCGCGAACAGGGGGCGCCTTACGAGCAGTACTTC.

The DNA of the CDR3 is TGTGCCCGCCGAGGCCGGGGTATCGGGGAGCTGTTTTTT. Protein sequence: CARRGRGIGELFF. The rearrangement uses TRBV30 and TRBJ2-2, with a weak D call TRBD2 (5 bases). Deletions cut 8 bases from V and 7 bases from J, with 17 bases between. The CDR3 contains 13 residues. CDR1 and CDR2 from the germline V gene are GTSNPN and SVGIG (reference sequence).

This rearrangement joins TRBV29-1 to TRBJ2-3; TRBD2 is a possible D gene (5 bases). This CDR3 comprises 14 residues. CDR1 SQVTM and CDR2 ANQGSEA come from the germline V gene. With 0 bases removed from V and 3 bases from J, the gap between germline ends came to 10 bases. Written as DNA, the CDR3 is TGCAGCGTTGAAGACGGACTGTTAACAGATACGCAGTATTTT. Protein sequence: CSVEDGLLTDTQYF.